These 5 T cell receptor beta chains came from one sample sequenced in a study of blood T cell repertoires in COVID-19. The table came from immunoSEQ multiplex PCR; TCRdb's copy has only in-frame clones and leaves some out. The data contain 43,000 or so clones, under 85% of them singletons. Sequenced sample: peripheral blood. These receptors were collected from a man in his sixties with active COVID-19.

DNA for the CDR3: TGTGCCAGCAGTGAACTATGGAGTCAGCCCCAGCATTTT. This sequence encodes CASSELWSQPQHF. The chain couples TRBV2 to TRBJ1-5; no firm D call. Trimming shortened V by 2 bases and J by 6 bases, and 8 bases separated the two germline ends. CDR3 length: 13 amino acids. Germline loops: CDR1 SNHLY, CDR2 FYNNEI. Full variable domain (remainder filled in from reference TRBV2 and TRBJ1-5): EPEVTQTPSHQVTQMGQEVILRCVPISNHLYFYWYRQILGQKVEFLVSFYNNEISEKSEIFDDQFSVERPDGSNFTLKIRSTKLEDSAMYFCASSELWSQPQHFGDGTRLSIL.

The chain couples TRBV6-1 to TRBJ2-3, with D unclear. The V end lost 1 base, the J end lost 0 bases, and 2 bases lay between the germline ends. The V gene's germline CDR1 is MNHNS and CDR2 SASEGT. The CDR3 contains 13 residues. CDR3 sequence (DNA): TGTGCCAGCAGTGAAGTAAGCACAGATACGCAGTATTTT. As protein: CASSEVSTDTQYF.

The chain links TRBV19 to TRBJ1-6; D is ambiguous. Germline loops: CDR1 LNHDA, CDR2 SQIVND (reference sequence). V gave up 6 bases and J gave up 9 bases, with 12 bases separating them. The CDR3 has 13 amino acids. The CDR3 DNA reads as TGTGCCAGTAGGACTACCGCCGGTTCACCCCTCCACTTT. Protein: CASRTTAGSPLHF.

The rearrangement joins TRBV3-1 (or the pseudogene TRBV3-2) to TRBJ2-3; D possibly corresponds to TRBD1 (6 bases). CDR3 length: 18 amino acids. Germline loops: CDR1 LGHDT, CDR2 YNNKEL (reference sequence). Deletions cut 1 base from V and 6 bases from J, with 23 bases between. The CDR3 nucleotides read TGTGCCAGCAGCCAAGTCGGGATGGGACACATCTACCTTGATACGCAGTATTTT. This encodes CASSQVGMGHIYLDTQYF.

The chain employs TRBV3-1 (or the pseudogene TRBV3-2) and TRBJ2-1, with D perhaps TRBD2 (5 bases). Germline CDR1 reads LGHDT; CDR2 reads YNNKEL (reference sequence). There are 11 residues in the CDR3. Trimming took 8 bases from V and 7 from J, leaving 9 bases between them. This CDR3 is CASRGANEQFF. CDR3 nucleotide sequence: TGTGCCAGCCGGGGAGCAAATGAGCAGTTCTTC.